This TCR beta chain comes out of a study of blood T cell repertoires in COVID-19. Overall study context: T cells, B-cell-depleted T cells, or PBMCs provided the cDNA or gDNA that served as material.

There are 14 residues in the CDR3. V was pared by 4 bases and J by 3 bases, with 5 bases of the junction left unmatched. Germline V gene lookup returns CDR1 KGHSH and CDR2 LQKENI. Recruited during active infection, patients (from Seattle) were subsequently followed longitudinally. Per the authors' pipeline: Reference gene primers were amplified, and this amplification served to estimate nucleated cell counts. Method: immunoSEQ multiplex PCR; TCRdb's copy keeps in-frame clones and lacks some. The D gene and trimming were derived from the DNA, and the V and J assignments and clone size from that table. The data hold more than 300,000 clones, with about 89% observed a single time.

Sequencing was carried out using peripheral blood. The TCR comes from a woman between 50 and 59 years old with COVID-19, enrolled during active disease. V is TRBV18 and J is TRBJ2-7; TRBD2 aligns across 8 bases. The DNA for the CDR3 is TGTGCCAGCTCACTATCTAGCGGGTACTACGAGCAGTACTTC. Translating it yields CASSLSSGYYEQYF. Variable domain in full (rest from reference TRBV18 and TRBJ2-7): NAGVMQNPRHLVRRRGQEARLRCSPMKGHSHVYWYRQLPEEGLKFMVYLQKENIIDESGMPKERFSAEFPKEGPSILRIQQVVRGDSAAYFCASSLSSGYYEQYFGPGTRLTVT.